This T cell receptor (beta chain) emerged from a study of breast tumors, draining lymph nodes, adjacent tissues. Whole-study results and caveats: Data fit most tumor T cells coming from lymph node, expanding in tumor. Compared with basal-like, luminal-like tumors shared significantly more repertoire with nontumor tissue. Tumor repertoires ranked between lymph nodes and nontumor tissue in diversity, with V and J gene preferences. The lymph node origin of tumor T cells was framed as consistent with a hypothesis, not demonstrated.

Each CDR3 protein is one row after TCRdb ran MiXCR on the multiplex PCR reads. Here the sample spans some 100,000 distinct CDR3 sequences, about 20% being singletons. This clonotype was recorded many times. Antigen unknown. Germline loops: CDR1 SGHRS, CDR2 YFSETQ. CDR3 length: 18 residues. The V and J ends lost 0 bases and 7 bases respectively, with 20 bases between them. The lymph nodes were axillary draining lymph nodes from breast cancer patients. The TCR was taken from a female donor with breast cancer. Some clones in this sample may be carry-over from other donors' samples. Sequenced sample: axillary lymph node tissue. This chain connects TRBV5-1 to TRBJ1-6, with D possibly being TRBD1 (5 bases). As DNA, the CDR3 is TGCGCCAGCAGCTTGGGGCCACCGGGACGGAGGTTGAATTCACCCCTCCACTTT. Its translation: CASSLGPPGRRLNSPLHF.